The present TCR beta chain was sequenced within a study of PD-1 blockade in classical Hodgkin lymphoma. Regarding time point: cycle 4 day 1 (C4D1), after more than five weeks of nivolumab. Every patient relapsed after autologous stem cell transplantation, and brentuximab vedotin exposure varied. Sequencing used immunoSEQ multiplex PCR; TCRdb keeps in-frame clones, though not all of them. The data hold tens of thousands of clones, with around 94% observed a single time. About this clone: The antigen remains unidentified.

Whole-study findings and limits: Any patient who commenced nivolumab under 1 year after ASCT was excluded. Newly diagnosed patients were reported to exhibit reduced baseline TCR diversity relative to healthy donors. Repertoire difference causes, possibly disease activity or prior therapy, remain undefined. Diversity in CD4+ TCRs, unlike that measured in CD8+ TCRs, had risen significantly by C4D1.

The CDR3 is made up of 16 amino acids. Germline values: CDR1 SGHVS, CDR2 FQNEAQ. V was pared by 5 bases and J by 10 bases, with 10 bases of the junction left unmatched. This material consisted of peripheral blood mononuclear cells (PBMCs), taken before the fourth cycle of nivolumab. The origin of this receptor is a human donor with classical Hodgkin lymphoma. This chain links TRBV7-8 with TRBJ2-1; TRBD2 aligns across 14 bases. DNA of the CDR3: TGTGCCAGCAGCAACCAGGGACTAGCGGGAGCGGGGGAGCAGTTCTTC. It yields the protein CASSNQGLAGAGEQFF. The whole variable domain, remainder taken from reference TRBV7-8 and TRBJ2-1, is GAGVSQSPRYKVAKRGQDVALRCDPISGHVSLFWYQQALGQGPEFLTYFQNEAQLDKSGLPSDRFFAERPEGSVSTLKIQRTQQEDSAVYLCASSNQGLAGAGEQFFGPGTRLTVL.